Sequencing of this TCR beta chain was carried out in a study of PD-1 blockade in classical Hodgkin lymphoma. Study overall: Intravenous infusions of nivolumab 3 mg/kg reached patients every 2 weeks.

Indicated time point: cycle 4 day 1 (C4D1), after 6 weeks of nivolumab. Each patient relapsed following autologous stem cell transplantation, and prior brentuximab vedotin exposure differed. Overall study results and limits: Lower baseline TCR diversity marked trial partial responders and progressors. Patients were excluded if nivolumab began under 1 year after ASCT (the autologous transplant). The origin of the repertoire differences remains undefined, with disease activity or prior therapy as possible causes.

Concerning this clone itself: Its specificity is not known.

Germline lookup yields CDR1 LNHDA and CDR2 SQIVND (reference sequence). The CDR3 spans 14 residues. The trim removed 10 bases at V and 2 bases at J, leaving 5 bases unmatched. Assay: immunoSEQ multiplex PCR; the TCRdb copy retains only in-frame clones and omits some. In the table there are 85,000 to 90,000 clones, 90% of which are singletons. This sequence originates from a human donor with classical Hodgkin lymphoma. This sample comprised peripheral blood mononuclear cells (PBMCs), obtained before the fourth cycle of nivolumab. This chain uses TRBV19 with TRBJ1-5, with 10 bases fitting TRBD1. The chain's CDR3 is CATRTGGGNQPQHF. Written as DNA, the CDR3 is TGTGCCACCAGGACAGGGGGAGGCAATCAGCCCCAGCATTTT.